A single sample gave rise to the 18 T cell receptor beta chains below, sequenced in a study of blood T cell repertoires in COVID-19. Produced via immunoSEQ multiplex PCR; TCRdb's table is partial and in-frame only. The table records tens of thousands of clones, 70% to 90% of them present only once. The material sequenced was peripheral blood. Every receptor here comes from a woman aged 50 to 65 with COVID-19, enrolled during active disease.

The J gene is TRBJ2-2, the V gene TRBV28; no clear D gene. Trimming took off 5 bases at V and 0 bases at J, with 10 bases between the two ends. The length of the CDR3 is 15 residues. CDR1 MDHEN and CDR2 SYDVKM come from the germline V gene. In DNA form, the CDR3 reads TGTGCCAGCAGTCCCCCCCCTGCGAACACCGGGGAGCTGTTTTTT. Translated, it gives CASSPPPANTGELFF.

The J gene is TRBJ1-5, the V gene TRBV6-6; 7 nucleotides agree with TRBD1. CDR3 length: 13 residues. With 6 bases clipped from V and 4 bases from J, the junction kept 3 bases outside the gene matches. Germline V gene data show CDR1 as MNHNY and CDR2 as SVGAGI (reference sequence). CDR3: CASRLQGNQPQHF. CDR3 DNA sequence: TGTGCCAGCAGACTACAGGGGAATCAGCCCCAGCATTTT.

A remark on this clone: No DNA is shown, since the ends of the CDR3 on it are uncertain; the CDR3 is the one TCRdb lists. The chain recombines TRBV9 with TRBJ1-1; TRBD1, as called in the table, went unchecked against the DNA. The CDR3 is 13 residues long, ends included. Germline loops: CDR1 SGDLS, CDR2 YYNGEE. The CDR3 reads CASSVGTGSNTFF.

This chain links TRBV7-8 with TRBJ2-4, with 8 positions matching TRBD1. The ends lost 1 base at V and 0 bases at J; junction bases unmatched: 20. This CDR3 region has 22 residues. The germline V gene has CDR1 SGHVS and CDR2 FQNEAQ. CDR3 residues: CASSLGRGSRGQPTLAKNIQYF. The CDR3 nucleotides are TGTGCCAGCAGCTTAGGCCGGGGAAGCAGGGGGCAACCGACTCTAGCCAAAAACATTCAGTACTTC.

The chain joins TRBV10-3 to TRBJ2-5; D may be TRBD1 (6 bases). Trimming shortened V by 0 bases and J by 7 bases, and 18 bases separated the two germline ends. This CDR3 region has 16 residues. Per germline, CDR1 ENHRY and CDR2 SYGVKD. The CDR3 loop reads CAISESGGADLGTQYF. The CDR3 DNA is TGTGCCATCAGTGAGTCAGGGGGAGCGGATTTGGGGACCCAGTACTTC.

CDR3: CASSFFSSGMGTYEQYF. Here the CDR3 DNA reads TGCGCCAGCAGCTTTTTTTCTTCGGGAATGGGGACCTACGAGCAGTACTTC. The chain carries TRBV5-1 and TRBJ2-7, with TRBD2 as a possible D gene (5 bases). Trimming shortened V by 2 bases and J by 2 bases, and 20 bases separated the two germline ends. Germline V gene lookup returns CDR1 SGHRS and CDR2 YFSETQ. The length of the CDR3 is 17 residues.

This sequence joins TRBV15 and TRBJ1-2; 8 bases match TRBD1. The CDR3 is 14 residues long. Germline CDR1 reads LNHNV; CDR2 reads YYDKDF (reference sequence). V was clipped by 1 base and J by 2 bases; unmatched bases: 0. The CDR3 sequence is CATSRGQGNYGYTF. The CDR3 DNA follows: TGTGCCACCAGCAGAGGACAGGGGAACTATGGCTACACCTTC.

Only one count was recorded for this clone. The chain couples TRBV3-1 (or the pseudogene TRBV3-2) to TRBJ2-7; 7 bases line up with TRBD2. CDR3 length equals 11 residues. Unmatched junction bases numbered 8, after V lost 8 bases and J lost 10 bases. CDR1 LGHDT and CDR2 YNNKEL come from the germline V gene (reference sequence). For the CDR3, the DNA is TGTGCCAGCGGTTCAGCGGGAAATCAGTACTTC. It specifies CASGSAGNQYF.

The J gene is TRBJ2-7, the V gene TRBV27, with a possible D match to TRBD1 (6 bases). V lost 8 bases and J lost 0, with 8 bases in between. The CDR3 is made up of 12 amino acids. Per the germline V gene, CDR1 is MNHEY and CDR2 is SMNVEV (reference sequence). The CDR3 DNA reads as TGTGCCAGCTGGGGGCTCTCCTACGAGCAGTACTTC. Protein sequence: CASWGLSYEQYF.

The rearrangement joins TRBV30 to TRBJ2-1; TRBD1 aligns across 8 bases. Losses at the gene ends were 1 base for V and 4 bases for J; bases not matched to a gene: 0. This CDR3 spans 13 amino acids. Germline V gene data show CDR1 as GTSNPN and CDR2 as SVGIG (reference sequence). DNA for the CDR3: TGTGCCTGGAGTGGACAGGGGTACAATGAGCAGTTCTTC. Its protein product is CAWSGQGYNEQFF.

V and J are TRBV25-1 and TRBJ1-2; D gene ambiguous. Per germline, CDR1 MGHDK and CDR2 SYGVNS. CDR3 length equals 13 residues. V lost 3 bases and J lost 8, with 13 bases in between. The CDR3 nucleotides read TGTGCCAGCAGTGAGGCGGATGCGCAGGGCTACACCTTC. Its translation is CASSEADAQGYTF.

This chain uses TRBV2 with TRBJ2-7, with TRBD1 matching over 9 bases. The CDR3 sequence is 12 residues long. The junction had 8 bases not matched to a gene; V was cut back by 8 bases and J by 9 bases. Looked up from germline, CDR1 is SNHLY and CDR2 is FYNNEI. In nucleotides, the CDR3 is TGTGCCAGCCGGGACAGGGAGAGCGTGCAGTACTTC. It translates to CASRDRESVQYF.

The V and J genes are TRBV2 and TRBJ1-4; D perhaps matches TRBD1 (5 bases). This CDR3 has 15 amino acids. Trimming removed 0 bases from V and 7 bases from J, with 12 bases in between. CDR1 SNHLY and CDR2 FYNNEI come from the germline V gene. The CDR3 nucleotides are TGTGCCAGCAGTGAAGCTGGGGGGGTTATTGAAAAACTGTTTTTT. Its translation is CASSEAGGVIEKLFF.

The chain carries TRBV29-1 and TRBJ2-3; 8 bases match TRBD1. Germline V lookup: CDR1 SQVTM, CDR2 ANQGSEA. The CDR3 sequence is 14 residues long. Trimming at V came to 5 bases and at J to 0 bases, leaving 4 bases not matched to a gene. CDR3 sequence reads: CSVRQGLSTDTQYF. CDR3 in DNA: TGCAGCGTTCGACAGGGGCTTAGCACAGATACGCAGTATTTT.

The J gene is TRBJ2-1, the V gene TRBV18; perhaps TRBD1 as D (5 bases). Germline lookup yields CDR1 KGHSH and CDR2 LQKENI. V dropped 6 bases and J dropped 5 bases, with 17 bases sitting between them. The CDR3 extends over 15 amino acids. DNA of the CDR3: TGTGCCAGCTCGCTAGATAGGGGCGCCCACAATGAGCAGTTCTTC. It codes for CASSLDRGAHNEQFF.

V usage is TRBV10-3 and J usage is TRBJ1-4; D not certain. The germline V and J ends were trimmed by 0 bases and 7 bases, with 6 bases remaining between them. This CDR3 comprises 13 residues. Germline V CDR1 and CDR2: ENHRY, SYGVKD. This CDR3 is CAISESGGEKLFF. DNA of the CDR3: TGTGCCATCAGTGAGTCAGGAGGTGAAAAACTGTTTTTT.

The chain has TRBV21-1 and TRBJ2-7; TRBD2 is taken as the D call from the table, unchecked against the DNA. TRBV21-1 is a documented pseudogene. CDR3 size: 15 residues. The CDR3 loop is CASSKVKKRSYEQYF. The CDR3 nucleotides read TGTGCCAGCAGCAAAGTGAAAAAGCGCTCCTACGAGCAGTACTTC.

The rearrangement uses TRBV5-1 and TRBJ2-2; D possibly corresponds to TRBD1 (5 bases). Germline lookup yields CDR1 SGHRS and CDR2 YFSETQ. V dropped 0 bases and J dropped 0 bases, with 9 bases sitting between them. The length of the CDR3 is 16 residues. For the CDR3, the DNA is TGCGCCAGCAGCTTGGAGGGGTCCGCGAACACCGGGGAGCTGTTTTTT. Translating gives CASSLEGSANTGELFF.